This T cell receptor (beta chain) originates from a study of blood T cell repertoires in COVID-19. Study information: Samples of COVID-19 (acute and convalescent) were obtained from the United States, Italy and Spain. T cells, B-cell-depleted T cells, or PBMCs provided the cDNA or gDNA that served as material.

Germline CDR1 is KGHSH and CDR2 is LQKENI. J was trimmed by 0 bases and V by 5 bases; bases with no gene match: 6. The CDR3 is 15 residues long. Authors' methods: For nucleated cells, counts were estimated from reference gene primer amplification. Assay used: immunoSEQ multiplex PCR; TCRdb lists only in-frame clones, some missing. D and trimming come from the DNA, and the V and J calls and clone size come from that table. The table shows over 200,000 clones, with around 83% occurring only once. Specimen: peripheral blood. J is TRBJ1-1 and V is TRBV18, with TRBD1 identical over 7 bases. The sequence came from an elderly man with acute or convalescent COVID-19. CDR3 protein: CASSGPGQMNTEAFF. CDR3 coding DNA: TGTGCCAGCTCAGGACCGGGACAGATGAACACTGAAGCTTTCTTT.